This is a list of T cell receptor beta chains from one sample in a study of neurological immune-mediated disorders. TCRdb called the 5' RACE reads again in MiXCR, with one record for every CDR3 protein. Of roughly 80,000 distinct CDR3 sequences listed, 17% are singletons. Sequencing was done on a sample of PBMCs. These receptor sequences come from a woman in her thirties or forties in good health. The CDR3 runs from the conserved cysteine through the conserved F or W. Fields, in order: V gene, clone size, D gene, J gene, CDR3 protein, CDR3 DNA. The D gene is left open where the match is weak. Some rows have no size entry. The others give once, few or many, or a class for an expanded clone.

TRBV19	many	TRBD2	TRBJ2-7	CASSPSVSGGAYEQYF	TGTGCCAGTAGTCCATCGGTGAGCGGGGGAGCCTACGAGCAGTACTTC
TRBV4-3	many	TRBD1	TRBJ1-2	CASSQGSLDRDGYTF	TGCGCCAGCAGCCAAGGCTCTTTGGACAGGGATGGCTACACCTTC
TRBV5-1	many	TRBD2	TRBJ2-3	CASGGGPDTDTQYF	TGCGCCAGCGGCGGGGGACCAGACACAGATACGCAGTATTTT
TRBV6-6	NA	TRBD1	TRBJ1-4	CASSSRDSRNEKLFF	TGTGCCAGCAGTTCCCGGGACAGCCGAAATGAAAAACTGTTTTTT
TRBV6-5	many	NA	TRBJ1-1	CASSYRGFNTEAFF	TGTGCCAGCAGTTACAGAGGTTTTAACACTGAAGCTTTCTTT
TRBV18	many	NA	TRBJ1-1	CASSPPGTLNTEAFF	TGTGCCAGCTCACCACCCGGGACTTTGAACACTGAAGCTTTCTTT
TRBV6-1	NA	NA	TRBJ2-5	CASSGEREETQYF	TGTGCCAGCAGTGGGGAAAGAGAGGAGACCCAGTACTTC
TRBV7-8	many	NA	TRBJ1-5	CASSLEQRGQPQHF	TGTGCCAGCAGCTTAGAACAAAGGGGTCAGCCCCAGCATTTT
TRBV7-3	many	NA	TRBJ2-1	CASSLGAGQAIEQFF	TGTGCCAGCAGCTTAGGTGCGGGGCAGGCAATTGAGCAGTTCTTC
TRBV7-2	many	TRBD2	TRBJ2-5	CASSSRLAGGPETQYF	TGTGCCAGCAGCTCACGACTAGCGGGGGGGCCAGAGACCCAGTACTTC
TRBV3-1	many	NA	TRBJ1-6	CASSQKADSPLHF	TGTGCCAGCAGCCAGAAGGCGGATTCACCCCTCCACTTT
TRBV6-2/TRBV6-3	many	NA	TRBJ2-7	CASSYGVREQYF	TGTGCCAGCAGTTATGGGGTACGCGAGCAGTACTTC
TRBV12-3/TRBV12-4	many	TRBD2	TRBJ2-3	CASSPGGGPDTQYF	TGTGCCAGCAGTCCCGGGGGGGGTCCAGATACGCAGTATTTT
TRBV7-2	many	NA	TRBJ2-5	CASSRTGMEQETQYF	TGTGCCAGCAGCCGTACAGGGATGGAACAAGAGACCCAGTACTTC
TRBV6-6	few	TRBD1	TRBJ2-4	CASSSDRGIQYF	TGTGCCAGCAGCTCGGACAGGGGCATTCAGTACTTC
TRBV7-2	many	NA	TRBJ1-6	CASSLGGYIGSSPLHF	TGTGCCAGCAGCTTAGGGGGCTACATTGGGAGTTCACCCCTCCACTTT
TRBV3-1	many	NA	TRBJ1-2	CASSPRALTGYTF	TGTGCCAGCAGCCCCCGGGCGTTAACGGGCTACACCTTC
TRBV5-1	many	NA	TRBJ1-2	CASSSAGGTGYTF	TGCGCCAGCAGCTCAGCAGGAGGGACGGGCTACACCTTC
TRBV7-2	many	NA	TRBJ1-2	CASSSTEYGYTF	TGTGCCAGCAGCTCGACAGAATATGGCTACACCTTC
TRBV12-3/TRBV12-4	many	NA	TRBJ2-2	CASSSWGQPTNTGELFF	TGTGCCAGCAGTTCCTGGGGGCAGCCAACGAACACCGGGGAGCTGTTTTTT
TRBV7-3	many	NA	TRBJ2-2	CASRRDTTGELFF	TGTGCCAGCAGACGCGACACCACCGGGGAGCTGTTTTTT
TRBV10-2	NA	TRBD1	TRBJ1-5	CASSEGTGAPPQDF	TGCGCCAGCAGTGAGGGGACAGGGGCCCCCCCCCAGGATTTT
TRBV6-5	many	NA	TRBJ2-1	CASRPPGRLRSEQFF	TGTGCCAGCAGGCCACCCGGACGTCTGAGGAGTGAGCAGTTCTTC
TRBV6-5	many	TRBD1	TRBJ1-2	CASSLTGLSRGYTF	TGTGCCAGCAGCCTGACAGGGCTGAGTCGGGGCTACACCTTC
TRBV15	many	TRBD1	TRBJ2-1	CATSSTGDNEQFF	TGTGCCACCAGCTCGACAGGGGATAATGAGCAGTTCTTC
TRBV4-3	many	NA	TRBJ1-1	CASSQNRENTEAFF	TGCGCCAGCAGCCAAAATAGAGAGAACACTGAAGCTTTCTTT
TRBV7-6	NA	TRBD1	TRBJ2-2	CASSWAGTENTGELFF	TGTGCCAGCAGCTGGGCCGGGACAGAGAACACCGGGGAGCTGTTTTTT
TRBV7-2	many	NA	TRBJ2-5	CASSLARGGRETQYF	TGTGCCAGCAGCTTAGCGCGCGGGGGCCGTGAGACCCAGTACTTC
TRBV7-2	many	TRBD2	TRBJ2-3	CASSLAGGRDTQYF	TGTGCCAGCAGTTTAGCGGGGGGCCGGGATACGCAGTATTTT
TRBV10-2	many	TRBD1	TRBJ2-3	CASSADRVTDTQYF	TGCGCCAGCAGTGCGGACAGGGTCACAGATACGCAGTATTTT
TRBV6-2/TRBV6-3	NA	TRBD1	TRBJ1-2	CASSYRDRVPGYTF	TGTGCCAGCAGTTACCGGGACAGGGTCCCCGGCTACACCTTC
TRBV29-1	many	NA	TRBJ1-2	CSVFTGARNYGYTF	TGCAGCGTTTTTACAGGAGCCAGGAACTATGGCTACACCTTC
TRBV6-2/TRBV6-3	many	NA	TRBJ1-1	CASSYSRSQGTEAFF	TGTGCCAGCAGTTACTCTCGGTCCCAGGGGACTGAAGCTTTCTTT
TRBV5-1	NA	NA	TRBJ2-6	CASSFNPRQETGGANVLTF	TGCGCCAGCAGCTTTAACCCGCGACAGGAGACGGGTGGGGCCAACGTCCTGACTTTC
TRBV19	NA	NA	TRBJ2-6	CAEGKGRPGANVLTF	TGTGCCGAAGGGAAGGGGCGTCCTGGGGCCAACGTCCTGACTTTC